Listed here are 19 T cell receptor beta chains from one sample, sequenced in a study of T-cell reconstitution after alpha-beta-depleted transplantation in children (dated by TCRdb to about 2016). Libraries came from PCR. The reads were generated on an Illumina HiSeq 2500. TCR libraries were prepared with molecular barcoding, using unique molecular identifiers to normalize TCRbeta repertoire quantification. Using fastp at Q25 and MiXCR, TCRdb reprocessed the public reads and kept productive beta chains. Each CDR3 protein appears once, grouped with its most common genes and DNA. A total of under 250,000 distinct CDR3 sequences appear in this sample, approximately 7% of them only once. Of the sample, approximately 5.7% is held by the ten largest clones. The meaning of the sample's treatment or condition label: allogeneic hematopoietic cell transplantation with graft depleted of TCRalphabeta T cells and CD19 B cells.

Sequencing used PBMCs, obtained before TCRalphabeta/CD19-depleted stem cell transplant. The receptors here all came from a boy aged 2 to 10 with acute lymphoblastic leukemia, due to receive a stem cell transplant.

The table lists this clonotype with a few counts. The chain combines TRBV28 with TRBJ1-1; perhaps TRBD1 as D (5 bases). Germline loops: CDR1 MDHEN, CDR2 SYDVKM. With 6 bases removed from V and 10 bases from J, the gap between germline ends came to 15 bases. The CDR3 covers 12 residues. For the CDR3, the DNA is TGTGCCAGCAGAGTCCACAACGGGGGAGCTTTCTTT. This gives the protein CASRVHNGGAFF.

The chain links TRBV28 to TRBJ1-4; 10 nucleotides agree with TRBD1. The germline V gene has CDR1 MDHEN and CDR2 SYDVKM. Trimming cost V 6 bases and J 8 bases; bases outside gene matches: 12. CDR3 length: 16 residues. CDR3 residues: CASSPRVGTGDEKLFF. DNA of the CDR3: TGTGCCAGCAGCCCTCGGGTCGGGACAGGGGACGAAAAACTGTTTTTT.

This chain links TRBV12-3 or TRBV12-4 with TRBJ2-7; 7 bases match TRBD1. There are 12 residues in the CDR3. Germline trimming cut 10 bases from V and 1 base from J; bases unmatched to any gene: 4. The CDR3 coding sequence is TGTGCCACCGGGACAGATTCCTACGAGCAGTACTTC. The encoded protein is CATGTDSYEQYF.

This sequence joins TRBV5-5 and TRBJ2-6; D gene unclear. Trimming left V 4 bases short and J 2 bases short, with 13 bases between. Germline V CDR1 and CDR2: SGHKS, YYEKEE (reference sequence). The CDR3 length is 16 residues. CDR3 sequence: CASSHGEVPGANVLTF. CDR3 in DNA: TGTGCCAGCAGCCACGGAGAGGTCCCTGGGGCCAACGTCCTGACTTTC.

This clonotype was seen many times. Here the CDR3 DNA reads TGTGCCAGTAGGCCCCAGGGAACAGATACGCAGTATTTT. It encodes CASRPQGTDTQYF. The J gene is TRBJ2-3, the V gene TRBV19; TRBD1 might be the D (5 bases). Between the trimmed V and J ends, which lost 6 bases and 3 bases, there was a span of 10 bases. The CDR3 is made up of 13 amino acids. The V gene's germline CDR1 is LNHDA and CDR2 SQIVND (reference sequence).

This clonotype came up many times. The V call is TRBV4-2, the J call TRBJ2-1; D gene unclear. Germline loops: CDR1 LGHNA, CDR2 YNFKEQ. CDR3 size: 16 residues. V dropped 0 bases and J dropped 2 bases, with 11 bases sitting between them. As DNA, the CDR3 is TGTGCCAGCAGCCAAGAATTTCAGGCCCCCTACAATGAGCAGTTCTTC. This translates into CASSQEFQAPYNEQFF.

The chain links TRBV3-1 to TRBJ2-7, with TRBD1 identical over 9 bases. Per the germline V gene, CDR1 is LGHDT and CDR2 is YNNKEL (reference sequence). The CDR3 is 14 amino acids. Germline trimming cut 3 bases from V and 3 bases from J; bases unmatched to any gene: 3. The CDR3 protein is CASSHRDRVYEQYF. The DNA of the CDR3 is TGTGCCAGCAGCCATCGGGACAGGGTCTACGAGCAGTACTTC.

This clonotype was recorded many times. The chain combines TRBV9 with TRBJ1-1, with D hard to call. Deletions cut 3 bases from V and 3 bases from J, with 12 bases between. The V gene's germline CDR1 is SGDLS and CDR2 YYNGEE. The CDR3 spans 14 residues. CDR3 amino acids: CASSGQLGHTEAFF. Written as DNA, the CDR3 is TGTGCCAGCAGCGGACAATTGGGCCACACTGAAGCTTTCTTT.

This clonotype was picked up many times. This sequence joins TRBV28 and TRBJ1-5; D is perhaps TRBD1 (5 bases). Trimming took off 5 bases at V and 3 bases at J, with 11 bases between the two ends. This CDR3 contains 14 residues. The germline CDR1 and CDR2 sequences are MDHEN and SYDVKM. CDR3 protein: CASSTGGFNQPQHF. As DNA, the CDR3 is TGTGCCAGCAGTACGGGGGGATTCAATCAGCCCCAGCATTTT.

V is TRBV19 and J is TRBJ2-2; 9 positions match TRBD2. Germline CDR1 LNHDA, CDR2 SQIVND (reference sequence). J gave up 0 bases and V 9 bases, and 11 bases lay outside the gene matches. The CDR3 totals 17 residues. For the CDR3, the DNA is TGTGCCAGCGCACCCTTCTCTAGCGGGACGAACACCGGGGAGCTGTTTTTT. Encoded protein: CASAPFSSGTNTGELFF.

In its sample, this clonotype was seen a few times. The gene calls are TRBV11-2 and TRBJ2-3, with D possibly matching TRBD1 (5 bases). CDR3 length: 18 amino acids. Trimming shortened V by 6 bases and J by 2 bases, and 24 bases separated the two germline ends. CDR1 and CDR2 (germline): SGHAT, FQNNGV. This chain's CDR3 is CASRPPASGPFPTDTQYF. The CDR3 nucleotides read TGTGCCAGCAGGCCTCCGGCGTCAGGGCCATTTCCCACAGATACGCAGTATTTT. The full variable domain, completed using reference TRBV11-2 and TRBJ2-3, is EAGVAQSPRYKIIEKRQSVAFWCNPISGHATLYWYQQILGQGPKLLIQFQNNGVVDDSQLPKDRFSAERLKGVDSTLKIQPAKLEDSAVYLCASRPPASGPFPTDTQYFGPGTRLTVL.

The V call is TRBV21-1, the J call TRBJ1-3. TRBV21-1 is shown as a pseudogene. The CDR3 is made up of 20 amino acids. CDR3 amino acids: CASNTYLGTAKIDSGNTIYF. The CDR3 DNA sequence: TGTGCCAGCAACACATACTTAGGGACGGCGAAAATAGACTCTGGAAACACCATATATTTT.

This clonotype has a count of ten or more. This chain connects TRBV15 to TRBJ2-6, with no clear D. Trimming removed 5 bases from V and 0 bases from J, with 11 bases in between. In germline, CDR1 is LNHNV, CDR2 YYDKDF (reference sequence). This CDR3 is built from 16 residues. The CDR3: CATSSQRRSGANVLTF. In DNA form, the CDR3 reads TGTGCCACCAGCTCCCAAAGGCGCTCTGGGGCCAACGTCCTGACTTTC.

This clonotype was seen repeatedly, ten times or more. The CDR3 DNA reads as TGCAGTGCTAGTAGCCCTAGCGGTAACAATGAGCAGTTCTTC. Translating gives CSASSPSGNNEQFF. This sequence joins TRBV20-1 and TRBJ2-1, with 7 bases fitting TRBD2. Germline loops: CDR1 DFQATT, CDR2 SNEGSKA (reference sequence). This CDR3 is built from 14 residues. With 3 bases clipped from V and 5 bases from J, the junction kept 7 bases outside the gene matches.

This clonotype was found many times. The CDR3 region is CASSTSSTGTYEQYF. CDR3 coding DNA: TGTGCCAGCAGCACCTCCTCGACAGGGACCTACGAGCAGTACTTC. This rearrangement joins TRBV7-2 to TRBJ2-7; 7 positions agree with TRBD1. Germline CDR1 SGHTA, CDR2 FQGNSA. The CDR3 is made up of 15 amino acids. V was clipped by 5 bases and J by 2 bases; unmatched bases: 9.

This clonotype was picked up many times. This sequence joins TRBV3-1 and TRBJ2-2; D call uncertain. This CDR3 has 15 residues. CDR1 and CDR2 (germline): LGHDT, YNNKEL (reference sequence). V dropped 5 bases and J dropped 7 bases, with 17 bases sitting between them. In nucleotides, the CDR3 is TGTGCCAGCAGCTCAAGTAACATAGCAGGCGGGGAGCTGTTTTTT. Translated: CASSSSNIAGGELFF. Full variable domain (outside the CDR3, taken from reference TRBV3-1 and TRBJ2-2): DTAVSQTPKYLVTQMGNDKSIKCEQNLGHDTMYWYKQDSKKFLKIMFSYNNKELIINETVPNRFSPKSPDKAHLNLHINSLELGDSAVYFCASSSSNIAGGELFFGEGSRLTVL.

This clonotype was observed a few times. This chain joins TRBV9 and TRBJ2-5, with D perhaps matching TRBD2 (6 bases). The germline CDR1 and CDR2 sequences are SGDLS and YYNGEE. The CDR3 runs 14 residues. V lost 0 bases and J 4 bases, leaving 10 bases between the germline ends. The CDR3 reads CASSVGSGRETQYF. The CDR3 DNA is TGTGCCAGCAGCGTAGGGTCCGGGAGAGAGACCCAGTACTTC.

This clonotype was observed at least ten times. DNA of the CDR3: TGCGCCAGCAGCCAAGAACCCCGATACGAGCAGTACTTC. Its protein product is CASSQEPRYEQYF. The gene calls are TRBV4-3 and TRBJ2-7; no definite D call. V was pared by 0 bases and J by 4 bases, with 7 bases between. There are 13 residues in the CDR3. Germline CDR1 reads LGHNA; CDR2 reads YSLEER.

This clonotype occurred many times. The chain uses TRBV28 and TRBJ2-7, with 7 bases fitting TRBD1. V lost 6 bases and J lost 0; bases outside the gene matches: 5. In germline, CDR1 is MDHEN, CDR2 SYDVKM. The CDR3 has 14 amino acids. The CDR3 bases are TGTGCCAGCAGCGTGACAGGGAGCTCCTACGAGCAGTACTTC. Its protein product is CASSVTGSSYEQYF.